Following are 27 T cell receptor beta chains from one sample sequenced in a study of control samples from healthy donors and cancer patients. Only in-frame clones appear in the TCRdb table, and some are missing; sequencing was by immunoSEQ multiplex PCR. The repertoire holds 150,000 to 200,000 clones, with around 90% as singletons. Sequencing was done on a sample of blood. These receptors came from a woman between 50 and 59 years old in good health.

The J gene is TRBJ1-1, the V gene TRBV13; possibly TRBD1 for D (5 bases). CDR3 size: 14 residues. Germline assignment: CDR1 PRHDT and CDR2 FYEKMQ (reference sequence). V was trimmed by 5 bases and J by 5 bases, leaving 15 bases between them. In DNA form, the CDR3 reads TGTGCCAGCAGCCCGGAGGGACCCGGGACTGAAGCTTTCTTT. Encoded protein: CASSPEGPGTEAFF.

CDR3 DNA sequence: TGTGCCAGCAGTTACCCAGGGACATCACCGTTAGGCTACACCTTC. Translated, it gives CASSYPGTSPLGYTF. The chain carries TRBV6-2 or TRBV6-3 and TRBJ1-2; possibly TRBD1 for D (6 bases). Germline CDR1 reads MNHEY; CDR2 reads SVGEGT. CDR3 size: 15 residues. With 2 bases removed from V and 8 bases from J, the gap between germline ends came to 18 bases.

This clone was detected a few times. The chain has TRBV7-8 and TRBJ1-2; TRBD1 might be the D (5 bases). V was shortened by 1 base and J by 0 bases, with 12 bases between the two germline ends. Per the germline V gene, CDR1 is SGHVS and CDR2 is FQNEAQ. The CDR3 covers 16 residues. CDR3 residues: CASSLGAGRTNYGYTF. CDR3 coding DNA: TGTGCCAGCAGCTTAGGCGCAGGGCGGACTAACTATGGCTACACCTTC.

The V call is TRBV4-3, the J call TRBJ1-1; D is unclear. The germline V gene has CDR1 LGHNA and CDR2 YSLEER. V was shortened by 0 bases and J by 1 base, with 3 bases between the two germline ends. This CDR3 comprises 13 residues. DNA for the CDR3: TGCGCCAGCAGCCAAGAGCAGAACACTGAAGCTTTCTTT. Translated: CASSQEQNTEAFF.

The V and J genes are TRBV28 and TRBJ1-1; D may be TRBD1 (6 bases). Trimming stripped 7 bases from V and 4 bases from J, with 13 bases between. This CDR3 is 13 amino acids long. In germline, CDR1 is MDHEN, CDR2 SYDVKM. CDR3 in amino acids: CASTRGAGTEAFF. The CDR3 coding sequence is TGTGCCAGCACTAGGGGGGCGGGCACTGAAGCTTTCTTT.

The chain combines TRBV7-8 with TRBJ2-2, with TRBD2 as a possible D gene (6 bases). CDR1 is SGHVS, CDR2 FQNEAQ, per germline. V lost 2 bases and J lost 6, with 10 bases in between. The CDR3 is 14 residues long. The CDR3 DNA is TGTGCCAGCAGCTTACAACTAGCCGCCGGGGAGCTGTTTTTT. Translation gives CASSLQLAAGELFF.

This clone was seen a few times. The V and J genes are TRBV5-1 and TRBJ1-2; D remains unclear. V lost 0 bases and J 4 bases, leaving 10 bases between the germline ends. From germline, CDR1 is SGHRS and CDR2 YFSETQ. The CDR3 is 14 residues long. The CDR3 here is CASSLALDSYGYTF. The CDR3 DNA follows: TGCGCCAGCAGCTTGGCCCTGGACTCCTATGGCTACACCTTC. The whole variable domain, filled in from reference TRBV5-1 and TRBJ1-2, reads KAGVTQTPRYLIKTRGQQVTLSCSPISGHRSVSWYQQTPGQGLQFLFEYFSETQRNKGNFPGRFSGRQFSNSRSEMNVSTLELGDSALYLCASSLALDSYGYTFGSGTRLTVV.

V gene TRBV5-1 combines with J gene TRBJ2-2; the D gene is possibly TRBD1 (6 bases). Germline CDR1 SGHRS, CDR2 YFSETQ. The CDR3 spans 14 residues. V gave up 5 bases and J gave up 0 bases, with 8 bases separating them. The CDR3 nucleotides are TGCGCCAGCAGGGACAGTTCGAACACCGGGGAGCTGTTTTTT. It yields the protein CASRDSSNTGELFF. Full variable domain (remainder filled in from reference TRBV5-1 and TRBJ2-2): KAGVTQTPRYLIKTRGQQVTLSCSPISGHRSVSWYQQTPGQGLQFLFEYFSETQRNKGNFPGRFSGRQFSNSRSEMNVSTLELGDSALYLCASRDSSNTGELFFGEGSRLTVL.

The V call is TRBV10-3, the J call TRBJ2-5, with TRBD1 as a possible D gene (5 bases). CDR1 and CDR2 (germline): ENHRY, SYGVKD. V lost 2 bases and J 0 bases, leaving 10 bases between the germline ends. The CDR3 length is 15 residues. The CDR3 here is CAISERQGDQETQYF. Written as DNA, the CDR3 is TGTGCCATCAGTGAGCGGCAGGGCGACCAAGAGACCCAGTACTTC.

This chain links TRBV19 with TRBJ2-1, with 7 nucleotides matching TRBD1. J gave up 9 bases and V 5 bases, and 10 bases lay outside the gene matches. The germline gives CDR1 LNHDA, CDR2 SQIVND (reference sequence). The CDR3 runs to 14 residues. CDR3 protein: CASSWLDRAGEQFF. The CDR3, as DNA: TGTGCCAGTAGTTGGTTAGACAGGGCCGGTGAGCAGTTCTTC.

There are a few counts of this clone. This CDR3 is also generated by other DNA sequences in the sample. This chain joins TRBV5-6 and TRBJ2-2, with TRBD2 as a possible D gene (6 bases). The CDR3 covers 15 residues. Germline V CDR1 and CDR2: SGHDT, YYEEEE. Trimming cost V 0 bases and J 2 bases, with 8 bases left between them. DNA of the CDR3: TGTGCCAGCAGCTTGGGCGGGACCAACACCGGGGAGCTGTTTTTT. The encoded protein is CASSLGGTNTGELFF.

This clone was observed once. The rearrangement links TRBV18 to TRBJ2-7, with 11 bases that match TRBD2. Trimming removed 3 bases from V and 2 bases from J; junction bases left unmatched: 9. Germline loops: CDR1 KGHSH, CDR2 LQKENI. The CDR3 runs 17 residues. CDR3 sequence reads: CASSPTGLAGVTYEQYF. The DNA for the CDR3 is TGTGCCAGCTCACCCACCGGACTAGCGGGTGTAACCTACGAGCAGTACTTC. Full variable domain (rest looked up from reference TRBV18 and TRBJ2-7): NAGVMQNPRHLVRRRGQEARLRCSPMKGHSHVYWYRQLPEEGLKFMVYLQKENIIDESGMPKERFSAEFPKEGPSILRIQQVVRGDSAAYFCASSPTGLAGVTYEQYFGPGTRLTVT.

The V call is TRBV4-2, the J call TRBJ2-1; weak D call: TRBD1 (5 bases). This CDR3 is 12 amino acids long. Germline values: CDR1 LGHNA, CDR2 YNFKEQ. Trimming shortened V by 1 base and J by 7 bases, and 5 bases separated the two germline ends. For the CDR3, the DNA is TGTGCCAGCAGCCAAGGACAGAATGAGCAGTTCTTC. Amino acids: CASSQGQNEQFF.

This chain's CDR3 is CASSLKPQGEAFF. DNA of the CDR3: TGCGCCAGCAGCTTGAAACCACAGGGTGAAGCTTTCTTT. The chain links TRBV5-1 to TRBJ1-1; tentative D call: TRBD1 (6 bases). The CDR3 is made up of 13 amino acids. Germline lookup yields CDR1 SGHRS and CDR2 YFSETQ. V dropped 1 base and J dropped 7 bases, with 11 bases sitting between them. Complete variable domain (other parts from reference TRBV5-1 and TRBJ1-1): KAGVTQTPRYLIKTRGQQVTLSCSPISGHRSVSWYQQTPGQGLQFLFEYFSETQRNKGNFPGRFSGRQFSNSRSEMNVSTLELGDSALYLCASSLKPQGEAFFGQGTRLTVV.

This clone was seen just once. This chain's CDR3 is CASSLWSGANTEAFF. DNA of the CDR3: TGTGCCAGCAGTCTCTGGTCAGGGGCGAACACTGAAGCTTTCTTT. V is TRBV28 and J is TRBJ1-1; the D gene is possibly TRBD1 (6 bases). The germline V and J ends were trimmed by 5 bases and 1 base, with 14 bases remaining between them. This CDR3 comprises 15 residues. Germline V lookup: CDR1 MDHEN, CDR2 SYDVKM.

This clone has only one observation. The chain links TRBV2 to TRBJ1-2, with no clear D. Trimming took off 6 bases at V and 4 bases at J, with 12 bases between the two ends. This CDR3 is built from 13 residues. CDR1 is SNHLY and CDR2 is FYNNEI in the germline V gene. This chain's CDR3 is CASRGRGFYGYTF. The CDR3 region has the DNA TGTGCCAGCAGGGGCCGCGGGTTCTATGGCTACACCTTC.

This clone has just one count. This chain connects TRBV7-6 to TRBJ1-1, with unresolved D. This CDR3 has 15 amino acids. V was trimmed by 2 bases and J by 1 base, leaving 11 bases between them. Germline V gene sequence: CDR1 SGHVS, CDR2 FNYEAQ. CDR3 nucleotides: TGTGCCAGCAGCTTAATTGGGCAGACGAACACTGAAGCTTTCTTT. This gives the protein CASSLIGQTNTEAFF. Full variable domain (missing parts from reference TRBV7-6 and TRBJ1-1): GAGVSQSPRYKVTKRGQDVALRCDPISGHVSLYWYRQALGQGPEFLTYFNYEAQQDKSGLPNDRFSAERPEGSISTLTIQRTEQRDSAMYRCASSLIGQTNTEAFFGQGTRLTVV.

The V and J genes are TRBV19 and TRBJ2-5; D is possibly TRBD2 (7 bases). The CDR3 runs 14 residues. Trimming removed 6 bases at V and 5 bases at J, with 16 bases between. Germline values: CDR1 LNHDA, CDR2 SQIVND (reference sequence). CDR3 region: CASRWGGAEETQYF. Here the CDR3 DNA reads TGTGCCAGTAGATGGGGGGGCGCCGAGGAGACCCAGTACTTC.

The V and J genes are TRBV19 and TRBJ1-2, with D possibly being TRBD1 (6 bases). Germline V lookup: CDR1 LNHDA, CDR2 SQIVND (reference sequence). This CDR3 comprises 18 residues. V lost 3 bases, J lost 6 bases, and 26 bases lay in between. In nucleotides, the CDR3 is TGTGCCAGTAGTATTCCGGGGGCAGGACCATTTCGAAGGGATGGCTACACCTTC. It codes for CASSIPGAGPFRRDGYTF.

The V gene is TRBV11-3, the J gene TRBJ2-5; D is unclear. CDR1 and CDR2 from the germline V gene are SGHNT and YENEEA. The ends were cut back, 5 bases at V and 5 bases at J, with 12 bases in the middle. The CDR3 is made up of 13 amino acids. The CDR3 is CASSRIEAETQYF. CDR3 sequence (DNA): TGTGCCAGCAGCCGCATTGAGGCGGAGACCCAGTACTTC.

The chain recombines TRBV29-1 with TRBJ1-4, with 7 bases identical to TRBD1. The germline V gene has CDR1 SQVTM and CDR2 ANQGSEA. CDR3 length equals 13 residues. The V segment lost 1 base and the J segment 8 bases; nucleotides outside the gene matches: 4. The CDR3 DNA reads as TGCAGCGTTGAAGTACAGGGGAACGAAAAACTGTTTTTT. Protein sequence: CSVEVQGNEKLFF.

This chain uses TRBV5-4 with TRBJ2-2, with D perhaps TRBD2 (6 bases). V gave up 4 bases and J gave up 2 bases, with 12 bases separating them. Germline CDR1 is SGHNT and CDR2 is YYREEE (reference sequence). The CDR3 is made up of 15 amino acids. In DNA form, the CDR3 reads TGTGCCAGCAGCGGCGGGACCTTTAACACCGGGGAGCTGTTTTTT. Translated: CASSGGTFNTGELFF.

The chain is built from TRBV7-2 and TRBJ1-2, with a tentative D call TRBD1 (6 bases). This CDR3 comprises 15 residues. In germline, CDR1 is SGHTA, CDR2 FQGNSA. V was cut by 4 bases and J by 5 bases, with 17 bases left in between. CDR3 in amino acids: CASSSGGPGRYGYTF. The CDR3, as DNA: TGTGCCAGCAGCTCGGGGGGGCCCGGGCGATATGGCTACACCTTC.

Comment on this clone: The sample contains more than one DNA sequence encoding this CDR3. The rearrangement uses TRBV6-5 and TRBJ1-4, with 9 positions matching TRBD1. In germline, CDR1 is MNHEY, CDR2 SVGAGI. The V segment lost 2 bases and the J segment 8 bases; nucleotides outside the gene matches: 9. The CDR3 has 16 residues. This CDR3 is CASSYGGTGRGEKLFF. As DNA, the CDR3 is TGTGCCAGCAGTTACGGGGGGACAGGGCGGGGGGAAAAACTGTTTTTT.

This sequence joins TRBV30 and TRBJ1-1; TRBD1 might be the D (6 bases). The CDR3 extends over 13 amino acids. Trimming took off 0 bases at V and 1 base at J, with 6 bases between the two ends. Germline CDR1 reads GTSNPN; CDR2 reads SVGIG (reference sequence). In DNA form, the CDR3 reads TGTGCCTGGAGTGTAGGGGGGAACACTGAAGCTTTCTTT. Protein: CAWSVGGNTEAFF.

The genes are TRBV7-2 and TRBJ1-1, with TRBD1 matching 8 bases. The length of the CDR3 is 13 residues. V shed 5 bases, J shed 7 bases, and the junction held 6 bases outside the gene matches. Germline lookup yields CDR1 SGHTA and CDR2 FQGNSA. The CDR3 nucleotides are TGTGCCAGCAGCCGGACAGGGCCCAATGAAGCTTTCTTT. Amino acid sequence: CASSRTGPNEAFF.

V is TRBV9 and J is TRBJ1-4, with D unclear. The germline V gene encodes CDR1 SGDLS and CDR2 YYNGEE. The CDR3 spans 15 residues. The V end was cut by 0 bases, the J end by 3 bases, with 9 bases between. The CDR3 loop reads CASSVAPDPNEKLFF. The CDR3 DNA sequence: TGTGCCAGCAGCGTAGCCCCCGATCCTAATGAAAAACTGTTTTTT.